The T cell receptor (beta chain) described here comes from a study of CD8+CD57+ T cells in acquired aplastic anemia. The overall study: Isolated CD4+ and CD8+ cells, once sorted, yielded DNA averaging approximately 3 ug.

Of note for this clonotype: As yet, its antigen is unknown.

For sequencing, patients were chosen who had shown expansion of CD8+CD57+ cells by flow cytometry. Every patient had severe acquired aplastic anemia. Profiling that covered TCR beta VDJ and CDR3 relied on genomic DNA as its template. TCRdb reprocessed the reads via MiXCR and lists one record per CDR3 protein. The sample has 180,000 or so distinct CDR3 sequences; over 40% are singletons. Study-level results: Patients and controls were found to share twenty-nine CD8+ CDR3 sequences.

Trimming shortened V by 1 base and J by 1 base, and 7 bases separated the two germline ends. The germline V gene has CDR1 DFQATT and CDR2 SNEGSKA (reference sequence). The CDR3 runs 13 residues. This clonotype originated in a human donor with aplastic anemia. Source material: sorted CD4+, CD8+, or CD8+CD57+ T cells (not recorded which) from PBMCs. The rearrangement joins TRBV20-1 to TRBJ2-5; D gene uncertain. The CDR3 region is CSARGNGQETQYF. In nucleotides, the CDR3 is TGCAGTGCTAGAGGAAACGGCCAAGAGACCCAGTACTTC.